The sequence of this T cell receptor (beta chain) was determined in a study of CD8+ T cells in alopecia areata. Background on the study: Treated patients swallowed 5 to 10 mg of oral tofacitinib twice daily. Percent of scalp involved defined treated patients' severity scores.

Trimming removed 2 bases from V and 9 bases from J; junction bases left unmatched: 5. Germline V CDR1 and CDR2: GTSNPN, SVGIG (reference sequence). CDR3 size: 13 residues. RNA extraction and reverse transcription yielded cDNA as sequencing template. The protocol was immunoSEQ multiplex PCR, while the TCRdb copy is restricted to in-frame clones and leaves out a portion. The table has about 140,000 clones, 86% seen once. Specified treatment: oral pan-JAK inhibitor, 5-10 mg twice daily. Notes on this clone: Its antigen is unidentified.

Regarding the study as a whole: In blood and scalp, many expanded lesional clones persisted during tofacitinib.

Sample: CD8+ T cells sorted from blood, taken at week 4, from a patient treated with tofacitinib. The chain combines TRBV30 with TRBJ2-1, with TRBD2 matching over 9 bases. This receptor was obtained from a human donor with alopecia areata. CDR3 in DNA: TGTGCCTGGAGTCGGACTAGCGCAAGTGAGCAGTTCTTC. Its translation is CAWSRTSASEQFF.